The T cell receptor (beta chain) described here comes from a study of T cell responses to AZD1222 COVID-19 vaccine. Trimming left V 0 bases short and J 0 bases short, with 18 bases between. The CDR3 runs 18 residues. Germline loops: CDR1 SGHRS, CDR2 YFSETQ. Only in-frame clones appear in the TCRdb table, and some are missing; sequencing was by immunoSEQ multiplex PCR. This sample has about 130,000 clones, with over 75% found just once. This clonotype was sampled from an adult in good health. The chain has TRBV5-1 and TRBJ1-2, with D perhaps matching TRBD1 (6 bases). Material: peripheral blood, obtained on day 0 of AZD1222 vaccination. This CDR3 is CASSLGSWTETTNYGYTF. The CDR3 DNA sequence: TGCGCCAGCAGCTTGGGGTCGTGGACAGAGACTACTAACTATGGCTACACCTTC.